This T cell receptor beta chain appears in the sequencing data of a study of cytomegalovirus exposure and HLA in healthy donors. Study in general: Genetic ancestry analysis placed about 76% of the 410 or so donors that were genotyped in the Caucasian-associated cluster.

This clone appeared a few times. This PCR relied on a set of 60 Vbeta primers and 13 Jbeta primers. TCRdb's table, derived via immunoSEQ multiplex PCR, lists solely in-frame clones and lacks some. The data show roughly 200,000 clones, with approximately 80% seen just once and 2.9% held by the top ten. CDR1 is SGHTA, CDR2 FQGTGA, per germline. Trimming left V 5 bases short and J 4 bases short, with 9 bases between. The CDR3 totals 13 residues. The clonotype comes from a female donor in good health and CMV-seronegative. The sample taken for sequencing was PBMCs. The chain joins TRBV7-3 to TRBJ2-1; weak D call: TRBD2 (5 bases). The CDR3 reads CASSLTGYNEQFF. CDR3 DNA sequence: TGTGCCAGCAGCCTCACGGGATACAATGAGCAGTTCTTC. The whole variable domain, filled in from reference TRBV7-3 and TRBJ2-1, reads GAGVSQTPSNKVTEKGKYVELRCDPISGHTALYWYRQSLGQGPEFLIYFQGTGAADDSGLPNDRFFAVRPEGSVSTLKIQRTERGDSAVYLCASSLTGYNEQFFGPGTRLTVL.